This T cell receptor (beta chain) was observed in a study of spatial heterogeneity in lung cancer. Across the whole study: There were roughly 78 donors, all of them untreated patients with early-stage non-small cell lung cancer. There were consistently more beta-chain sequences detected than alpha-chain sequences.

This clonotype appeared many times. This CDR3 comprises 13 residues. Germline-derived CDR1 and CDR2 are ENHRY and SYGVKD. V gave up 2 bases and J gave up 7 bases, with 12 bases separating them. Time point meaning: blood at routine non-recurrence follow-up after resection. No cells were sorted before sequencing. The whole RNA sequenced was extracted from tumor, nontumor lung or frozen PBMC. TCRdb recomputed calls from the 5' RACE reads with MiXCR, one row per CDR3 protein. The table includes about 120,000 distinct CDR3 sequences, 12% detected once. This chain connects TRBV10-3 to TRBJ2-7, with D possibly TRBD2 on 6 matching bases. Sample: PBMCs, taken at follow-up. This sequence originates from a male donor with early-stage non-small cell lung cancer. CDR3 coding DNA: TGTGCCATCAGTGAGGTTGGGGGGTTTGAGCAGTACTTC. Translated, it gives CAISEVGGFEQYF.